This TCR beta chain was sequenced in a study of human T cells and chemical hapten exposure. This clonotype was counted between two and nine times. The sample's time point: patch test 2, 6 weeks after DPC sensitization. Indicated treatment: therapeutic diphenylcyclopropenone sensitization with weekly scalp DPC. Germline V gene sequence: CDR1 SGHAT, CDR2 FQNNGV. The CDR3 sequence is 17 residues long. V lost 3 bases, J lost 3 bases, and 9 bases stayed unmatched. As the library was built, unique molecular identifiers were attached to individual cDNA molecules. TCRdb analysed the RACE reads with MiXCR anew, one entry per CDR3 protein. The repertoire holds 80,000 to 100,000 distinct CDR3 sequences, with 9.3% as singletons.

The TCR originated in a woman aged 40 to 55 with alopecia areata. Some clones in this sample may be carry-over from other donors' samples. The rearrangement uses TRBV11-2 and TRBJ2-3, with 10 bases that match TRBD2. Source: whole blood, taken in connection with sensitization to the hapten diphenylcyclopropenone (DPC). DNA of the CDR3: TGTGCCAGCAGCTTTTCGTCTAGCGGGAGTTTGACAGATACGCAGTATTTT. Its translation is CASSFSSSGSLTDTQYF.